Listed here are 14 T cell receptor beta chains from one sample, sequenced in a study of cytomegalovirus exposure and HLA in healthy donors. The PCR made use of 60 Vbeta and 13 Jbeta primers. Clones were read by immunoSEQ multiplex PCR, and TCRdb kept only the in-frame ones, dropping some. The table includes just over 150,000 clones, roughly 78% detected once. Input material: PBMCs. These receptors all come from a woman in her thirties or forties in good health and CMV-seronegative.

This rearrangement joins TRBV29-1 to TRBJ1-4; 9 positions agree with TRBD1. From germline, CDR1 is SQVTM and CDR2 ANQGSEA. After removal of 4 bases from V and 5 bases from J, the junction contained 8 bases not matched to a gene. This CDR3 contains 15 residues. The CDR3 DNA reads TGCAGCGTTGTCCCGGGACAGGGTAAGAATGAAAAACTGTTTTTT. Protein: CSVVPGQGKNEKLFF.

V gene TRBV9 combines with J gene TRBJ1-1, with 10 bases identical to TRBD1. CDR3 length equals 16 residues. Trimming removed 0 bases from V and 4 bases from J; junction bases left unmatched: 6. Looked up from germline, CDR1 is SGDLS and CDR2 is YYNGEE. CDR3 sequence (DNA): TGTGCCAGCAGCGTAGGAGCGGGACAGGGGCCCACTGAAGCTTTCTTT. It specifies CASSVGAGQGPTEAFF.

V gene TRBV10-3 combines with J gene TRBJ2-2; D gene uncertain. Germline loops: CDR1 ENHRY, CDR2 SYGVKD. The length of the CDR3 is 13 residues. Trimming removed 4 bases from V and 4 bases from J, with 7 bases in between. CDR3 sequence: CAISVEPTGELFF. CDR3 bases: TGTGCCATCAGTGTGGAGCCCACCGGGGAGCTGTTTTTT.

This clone has only one observation. The chain links TRBV27 to TRBJ2-3; tentatively, D is TRBD1 (7 bases). Germline V CDR1 and CDR2: MNHEY, SMNVEV (reference sequence). The V end lost 3 bases, the J end lost 3 bases, and 19 bases lay between the germline ends. The CDR3 loop spans 17 amino acids. Written as DNA, the CDR3 is TGTGCCAGCAGTTTCAGGGGGGCCACTACAAATACAGATACGCAGTATTTT. This translates into CASSFRGATTNTDTQYF.

The chain uses TRBV6-1 and TRBJ2-3; no reliable D call. Trimming pared 8 bases from V and 3 bases from J, leaving 9 bases between. There are 12 residues in the CDR3. Looked up from germline, CDR1 is MNHNS and CDR2 is SASEGT. The CDR3: CASRRQTDTQYF. DNA for the CDR3: TGTGCCAGCCGACGACAAACAGATACGCAGTATTTT.

This clone was detected once. The V and J genes are TRBV9 and TRBJ2-3; D is perhaps TRBD2 (6 bases). This CDR3 spans 16 amino acids. Germline V gives CDR1 SGDLS, CDR2 YYNGEE. The V and J ends lost 4 bases and 2 bases respectively, with 17 bases between them. CDR3 loop: CASSPLGGPATDTQYF. In DNA, the CDR3 is TGTGCCAGCAGCCCTCTTGGAGGGCCCGCCACAGATACGCAGTATTTT. Filled out from reference TRBV9 and TRBJ2-3, the complete variable domain reads DSGVTQTPKHLITATGQRVTLRCSPRSGDLSVYWYQQSLDQGLQFLIQYYNGEERAKGNILERFSAQQFPDLHSELNLSSLELGDSALYFCASSPLGGPATDTQYFGPGTRLTVL.

V and J are TRBV27 and TRBJ2-5, with D perhaps matching TRBD1 (6 bases). The better agreement between TRBJ2-7 and the DNA end casts doubt on the J call. Germline-derived CDR1 and CDR2 are MNHEY and SMNVEV (reference sequence). The CDR3 is 14 residues long. As DNA, the CDR3 is TGTGCCAGCTCATTGACAGGAAGCTCCTACGAGCAGTACTTC. This gives the protein CASSLTGSSYEQYF.

There are a few counts of this clone. This chain links TRBV19 with TRBJ1-4, with 8 nucleotides matching TRBD1. Trimming removed 6 bases from V and 8 bases from J; junction bases left unmatched: 14. This CDR3 is built from 16 residues. The germline CDR1 and CDR2 sequences are LNHDA and SQIVND (reference sequence). The CDR3, as DNA: TGTGCCAGTAGCCCCCGCGGTGGGACAGGTCTGGAAAAACTGTTTTTT. It is translated as CASSPRGGTGLEKLFF.

V is TRBV5-1 and J is TRBJ1-1; 9 bases are shared with TRBD1. Losses at the gene ends were 0 bases for V and 12 bases for J; bases not matched to a gene: 9. Germline CDR1 reads SGHRS; CDR2 reads YFSETQ. The CDR3 is made up of 14 amino acids. CDR3 protein: CASSLGGGTGKTFF. The CDR3 nucleotides read TGCGCCAGCAGCTTGGGCGGCGGGACAGGGAAAACTTTCTTT.

This clone has just a few counts. This rearrangement joins TRBV5-5 to TRBJ1-2; 8 positions agree with TRBD1. Losses at the gene ends were 2 bases for V and 3 bases for J; bases not matched to a gene: 6. There are 15 residues in the CDR3. Germline CDR1 SGHKS, CDR2 YYEKEE (reference sequence). This chain's CDR3 is CASSFPGGGHYGYTF. The CDR3 nucleotides read TGTGCCAGCAGCTTCCCAGGGGGCGGGCACTATGGCTACACCTTC. Full variable domain (outside the CDR3, taken from reference TRBV5-5 and TRBJ1-2): DAGVTQSPTHLIKTRGQQVTLRCSPISGHKSVSWYQQVLGQGPQFIFQYYEKEERGRGNFPDRFSARQFPNYSSELNVNALLLGDSALYLCASSFPGGGHYGYTFGSGTRLTVV.

The chain combines TRBV4-1 with TRBJ1-4; 9 nucleotides agree with TRBD1. Germline values: CDR1 MGHRA, CDR2 YSYEKL. V trimming: 5 bases; J trimming: 4 bases; junction bases outside the gene matches: 17. The CDR3 extends over 19 amino acids. The chain's CDR3 is CASSYGQGRLGLINEKLFF. DNA of the CDR3: TGCGCCAGCAGCTATGGACAGGGGAGGCTCGGGCTCATTAATGAAAAACTGTTTTTT.

The CDR3 here is CASSFRRLAGEETQYF. The CDR3 bases are TGTGCCAGCAGCTTTAGGAGGCTTGCAGGGGAGGAGACCCAGTACTTC. The genes are TRBV7-9 and TRBJ2-5; tentatively, D is TRBD1 (6 bases). Trimming took off 3 bases at V and 5 bases at J, with 19 bases between the two ends. The CDR3 spans 16 residues. Germline loops: CDR1 SEHNR, CDR2 FQNEAQ (reference sequence).

The chain recombines TRBV2 with TRBJ1-4, with D maybe TRBD1 (6 bases). The germline V gene encodes CDR1 SNHLY and CDR2 FYNNEI. V was trimmed by 3 bases and J by 0 bases, leaving 8 bases between them. This CDR3 region has 15 residues. The CDR3 spells CASSDRGATNEKLFF. CDR3 bases: TGTGCCAGCAGTGACAGGGGAGCAACTAATGAAAAACTGTTTTTT.

The rearrangement joins TRBV6-6 to TRBJ1-3; no reliable D call. This CDR3 comprises 15 residues. Germline CDR1 MNHNY, CDR2 SVGAGI (reference sequence). Trimming pared 0 bases from V and 0 bases from J, leaving 6 bases between. This CDR3 is CASSYSAVSGNTIYF. The DNA of the CDR3 is TGTGCCAGCAGTTACTCGGCAGTCTCTGGAAACACCATATATTTT.